This T cell receptor beta chain was sequenced during a study of cytomegalovirus exposure and HLA in healthy donors. Study-wide results and caveats: Specific recognition of CMV antigens was confirmed in vitro for three chains (all CMV-associated). The majority of TCR sequences were rare, yet some public TCRs appeared in many donors. Upon later analysis, TCR association rates were observed to vary by HLA locus, being highest for DRB1 and lowest for HLA-C.

Notes on this clone: Its specificity is not known.

PCR used 60 Vbeta primers and 13 Jbeta primers. Profiling relied on immunoSEQ multiplex PCR, and the TCRdb table lists in-frame clones only, not all of them. The data contain some 130,000 clones, just under 80% of them seen just once; the ten biggest clones take up 1.1%. This sequence was found in a male donor in good health and CMV-seronegative. Material: PBMCs.

This CDR3 is CAWSSQGRGYGYTF. As DNA, the CDR3 is TGTGCCTGGAGTTCTCAGGGGCGCGGCTATGGCTACACCTTC. This rearrangement joins TRBV30 to TRBJ1-2, with a tentative D call TRBD1 (6 bases). V lost 2 bases, J lost 4 bases, and 14 bases lay in between. The CDR3 is 14 residues long. The germline V gene has CDR1 GTSNPN and CDR2 SVGIG (reference sequence).